The entry that follows covers one T cell receptor beta chain sequence. Original processing notes: Estimated nucleated cell counts came from reference gene primer amplification. Repertoires were generated with immunoSEQ multiplex PCR, while TCRdb's copy carries only in-frame clones and drops some. The DNA gave D and trimming, while V, J and clone size come from that table. The table includes under 300,000 clones, 70% to 90% detected once. These data originate in a study of blood T cell repertoires in COVID-19. Overall study context: COVID-19 samples collected from the United States, Italy and Spain covered acute and convalescent phases. From T cells, B-cell-depleted T cells, or PBMCs came the material, which was cDNA or gDNA.

The specimen was peripheral blood. The source of this sequence is a woman between 35 and 50 years old who had recovered from COVID-19.

CDR3 protein: CASSIARANGELFF. DNA of the CDR3: TGTGCCAGTAGTATAGCTAGAGCAAACGGGGAGCTGTTTTTT. The chain has TRBV19 and TRBJ2-2; D unresolved. Trimming shortened V by 1 base and J by 7 bases, and 10 bases separated the two germline ends. This CDR3 spans 14 amino acids. Germline CDR1 reads LNHDA; CDR2 reads SQIVND (reference sequence).